Shown below are 19 T cell receptor beta chains from a single sample sequenced in a study of T cell responses to AZD1222 COVID-19 vaccine. Assay used: immunoSEQ multiplex PCR; TCRdb lists only in-frame clones, some missing. The data hold 84,000 or so clones, with approximately 85% observed a single time. The sequences come from peripheral blood, collected on day 0 of MenACWY control vaccination. The receptors stem from an adult in good health.

The genes are TRBV6-5 and TRBJ1-2; 7 nucleotides line up with TRBD1. With V trimmed by 6 bases and J by 3 bases, 7 bases remained unmatched. Germline V CDR1 and CDR2: MNHEY, SVGAGI. The CDR3 length is 14 residues. This CDR3 is CASRETGLHYGYTF. The CDR3 region has the DNA TGTGCCAGCAGAGAGACAGGGTTGCACTATGGCTACACCTTC.

CDR3 residues: CASSLRPYTEAFF. CDR3 coding DNA: TGTGCCAGTAGTTTACGACCCTACACTGAAGCTTTCTTT. The rearrangement uses TRBV19 and TRBJ1-1; D is ambiguous. The CDR3 covers 13 residues. Germline CDR1 is LNHDA and CDR2 is SQIVND (reference sequence). The V end was cut by 5 bases, the J end by 3 bases, with 10 bases between.

This sequence joins TRBV7-9 and TRBJ2-7, with 8 positions matching TRBD1. Germline CDR1 SEHNR, CDR2 FQNEAQ (reference sequence). This CDR3 region has 15 residues. J gave up 9 bases and V 0 bases, and 10 bases lay outside the gene matches. DNA of the CDR3: TGTGCCAGCAGCTTAGCGGGACAGGATCCCCTCGGGCAGTACTTC. Its protein product is CASSLAGQDPLGQYF.

In regard to this clone: Other nucleotide sequences in the sample specify the same CDR3. This chain connects TRBV14 to TRBJ1-2; D gene uncertain. The germline CDR1 and CDR2 sequences are SGHDN and FVKESK. This CDR3 spans 13 amino acids. V was shortened by 1 base and J by 4 bases, with 7 bases between the two germline ends. This CDR3 is CASSQVGSYGYTF. The CDR3 nucleotides are TGTGCCAGCAGCCAAGTAGGGAGCTATGGCTACACCTTC.

This clone was observed a handful of times. V is TRBV5-1 and J is TRBJ2-7; D is tentatively TRBD1 or TRBD2 (5 bases each). Germline V CDR1 and CDR2: SGHRS, YFSETQ. The CDR3 loop spans 17 amino acids. V shed 4 bases and J shed 3 bases, with 23 bases lying between them. The CDR3 bases are TGCGCCAGCAGCCCCCAGACGGGGCTCTCCTTCTACTACGAGCAGTACTTC. Translated: CASSPQTGLSFYYEQYF.

This clone was observed once. This chain uses TRBV7-9 with TRBJ2-1, with D possibly matching TRBD2 (6 bases). Germline loops: CDR1 SEHNR, CDR2 FQNEAQ (reference sequence). The CDR3 has 17 amino acids. V was shortened by 1 base and J by 7 bases, with 20 bases between the two germline ends. The CDR3: CASSLEGGGILGNEQFF. The CDR3 DNA follows: TGTGCCAGCAGCTTAGAAGGTGGAGGGATTTTGGGGAATGAGCAGTTCTTC.

The V gene is TRBV6-5, the J gene TRBJ2-1; D is unclear. V lost 8 bases, J lost 0 bases, and 11 bases lay in between. Germline V gene lookup returns CDR1 MNHEY and CDR2 SVGAGI. The CDR3 sequence is 14 residues long. The CDR3 loop is CASLQESSYNEQFF. Written as DNA, the CDR3 is TGTGCCAGCCTTCAGGAGAGCTCCTACAATGAGCAGTTCTTC.

V gene TRBV12-3 or TRBV12-4 combines with J gene TRBJ1-3; D is unresolved. V shed 8 bases and J shed 0 bases, with 8 bases lying between them. The length of the CDR3 is 13 residues. CDR3 bases: TGTGCCAGCCTATGGGTCTCTGGAAACACCATATATTTT. It translates to CASLWVSGNTIYF.

The rearrangement links TRBV2 to TRBJ1-1; 7 positions match TRBD1. The CDR3 consists of 14 residues. V was pared by 6 bases and J by 0 bases, with 4 bases of the junction left unmatched. Germline CDR1 reads SNHLY; CDR2 reads FYNNEI. This CDR3 reads CASSRGQVNTEAFF. The CDR3 coding sequence is TGTGCCAGCAGCCGAGGACAGGTGAACACTGAAGCTTTCTTT.

V and J are TRBV3-1 (or the pseudogene TRBV3-2) and TRBJ2-3; the match to TRBD1 covers 7 bases. The CDR3 consists of 15 residues. Per germline, CDR1 LGHDT and CDR2 YNNKEL (reference sequence). Trimming took 4 bases from V and 2 from J; bases not matched to a gene: 6. The chain's CDR3 is CASSLPGQTTDTQYF. The CDR3 DNA reads TGTGCCAGCAGCCTTCCGGGACAGACCACAGATACGCAGTATTTT.

V is TRBV3-1 (or the pseudogene TRBV3-2) and J is TRBJ1-5; perhaps TRBD1 as D (6 bases). Trimming cost V 4 bases and J 10 bases, with 17 bases left between them. This CDR3 spans 14 amino acids. Germline CDR1 and CDR2: LGHDT and YNNKEL (reference sequence). CDR3 in DNA: TGTGCCAGCAGCCTAGGGGGGGGGCTCGGCCCCCAGCATTTT. Its translation is CASSLGGGLGPQHF.

The chain joins TRBV6-5 to TRBJ1-2; the match to TRBD1 covers 7 bases. Looked up from germline, CDR1 is MNHEY and CDR2 is SVGAGI. With V trimmed by 1 base and J by 6 bases, 5 bases remained unmatched. The CDR3 spans 14 residues. CDR3 bases: TGTGCCAGCAGTTACTGGGACAGCTCGGATGGCTACACCTTC. Its protein is CASSYWDSSDGYTF.

V is TRBV6-6 and J is TRBJ2-7; D gene ambiguous. V gave up 0 bases and J gave up 12 bases, with 15 bases separating them. CDR3 size: 13 residues. CDR1 and CDR2 (germline): MNHNY, SVGAGI (reference sequence). The CDR3 loop is CASSYSTNVLGYF. The DNA for the CDR3 is TGTGCCAGCAGTTACTCGACCAATGTCTTAGGGTACTTC.

The V and J genes are TRBV27 and TRBJ2-6; no definite D call. The CDR3 has 15 amino acids. Per the germline V gene, CDR1 is MNHEY and CDR2 is SMNVEV (reference sequence). Trimming removed 0 bases from V and 0 bases from J, with 3 bases in between. CDR3 amino acids: CASSLSVSGANVLTF. The CDR3 region has the DNA TGTGCCAGCAGTTTATCGGTCTCTGGGGCCAACGTCCTGACTTTC.

The chain has TRBV9 and TRBJ2-2, with D possibly TRBD2 on 5 matching bases. CDR1 SGDLS and CDR2 YYNGEE come from the germline V gene. The CDR3 length is 15 residues. The V gene lost 6 bases and the J gene lost 5 bases, with 17 bases spanning the gap. CDR3 in amino acids: CASNRDEGTTGELFF. The CDR3 DNA follows: TGTGCCAGCAACCGAGACGAGGGAACGACCGGGGAGCTGTTTTTT.

This clone was recorded only once. This chain links TRBV7-9 with TRBJ1-5; D unclear. The CDR3 runs to 14 residues. Germline V lookup: CDR1 SEHNR, CDR2 FQNEAQ (reference sequence). The germline V and J ends were trimmed by 5 bases and 0 bases, with 8 bases remaining between them. The DNA of the CDR3 is TGTGCCAGCAGCGCAGGTTATAGCAATCAGCCCCAGCATTTT. Translation: CASSAGYSNQPQHF.

The gene calls are TRBV7-2 and TRBJ2-2; no firm D call. This CDR3 is built from 13 residues. The ends were cut back, 5 bases at V and 7 bases at J, with 11 bases in the middle. Germline values: CDR1 SGHTA, CDR2 FQGNSA. CDR3 bases: TGTGCCAGCAGCCCTATAAGGGACGGGGAGCTGTTTTTT. Its protein product is CASSPIRDGELFF.

V usage is TRBV6-4 and J usage is TRBJ2-2; D may match TRBD1 or TRBD2 (5 bases each). V was trimmed by 4 bases and J by 5 bases, leaving 8 bases between them. The CDR3 has 13 amino acids. Per germline, CDR1 MRHNA and CDR2 SNTAGT. The CDR3 nucleotides are TGTGCCAGCAGTGGAGGGGATACCGGGGAGCTGTTTTTT. Its translation: CASSGGDTGELFF.

The V gene is TRBV19, the J gene TRBJ1-1, with 8 bases matching TRBD1. Trimming took 6 bases from V and 6 from J; bases not matched to a gene: 6. The CDR3 extends over 13 amino acids. Looked up from germline, CDR1 is LNHDA and CDR2 is SQIVND (reference sequence). CDR3 sequence reads: CASRVTGAPEAFF. DNA for the CDR3: TGTGCCAGTAGGGTGACAGGGGCCCCTGAAGCTTTCTTT.